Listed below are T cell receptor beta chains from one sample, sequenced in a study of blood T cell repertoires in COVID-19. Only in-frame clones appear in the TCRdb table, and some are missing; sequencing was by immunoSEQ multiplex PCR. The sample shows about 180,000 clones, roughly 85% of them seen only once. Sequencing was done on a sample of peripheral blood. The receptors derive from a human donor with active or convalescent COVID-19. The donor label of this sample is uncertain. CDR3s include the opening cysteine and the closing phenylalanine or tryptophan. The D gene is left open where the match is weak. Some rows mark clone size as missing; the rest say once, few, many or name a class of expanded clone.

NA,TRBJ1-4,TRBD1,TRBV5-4,TGTGCCAGCAGCTCGAGACAGGGGGCCGAAAAACTGTTTTTT,CASSSRQGAEKLFF
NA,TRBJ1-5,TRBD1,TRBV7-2,TGTGCCAGCAGCTTAGCCACAGGGGGCAATCAGCCCCAGCATTTT,CASSLATGGNQPQHF
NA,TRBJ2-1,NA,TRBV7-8,TGTGCCAGCAGCCCAGAGGTGGTGGCGGCTAGCGCGTACAATGAGCAGTTCTTC,CASSPEVVAASAYNEQFF
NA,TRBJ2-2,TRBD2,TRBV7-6,TGTGCCAGCAGCTCGGGGGGGAACACCGGGGAGCTGTTTTTT,CASSSGGNTGELFF
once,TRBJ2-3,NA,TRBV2,TGTGCCAGCAGTGAACGTAATACGCAGTATTTT,CASSERNTQYF
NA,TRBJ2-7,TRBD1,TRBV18,TGTGCCAGCTCACATGGACAGGTCAGCTACGAGCAGTACTTC,CASSHGQVSYEQYF
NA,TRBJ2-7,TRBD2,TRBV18,TGTGCCAGCTCACCCCTCTCTAGCGGGAGCATGGTGGAGCAGTACTTC,CASSPLSSGSMVEQYF
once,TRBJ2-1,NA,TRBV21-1,TGTGCCAGCAGCAAAGAGGGGGGGTGGTTAGATTTCCACAATGAGCAGTTCTTC,CASSKEGGWLDFHNEQFF
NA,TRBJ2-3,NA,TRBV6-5,TGTGCCAGCAGTTATCCGGGGGGCTCCACAGATACGCAGTATTTT,CASSYPGGSTDTQYF
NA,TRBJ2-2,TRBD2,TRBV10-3,TGTGCCATCAGTGAAGGGGGAGCGGGAGTTGGCGGGGAGCTGTTTTTT,CAISEGGAGVGGELFF
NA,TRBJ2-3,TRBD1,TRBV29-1,TGCAGCGTTATAGGGATGAGGGACAGGGGAGGGGATACGCAGTATTTT,CSVIGMRDRGGDTQYF
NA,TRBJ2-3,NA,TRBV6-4,TGTGCCAGCAGTGGTCCATCCGGTACGCAGTATTTT,CASSGPSGTQYF
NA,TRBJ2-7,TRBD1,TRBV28,TGTGCCAGCAGTTTCCGGGACAGGGGAGTTGGCGAGCAGTACTTC,CASSFRDRGVGEQYF
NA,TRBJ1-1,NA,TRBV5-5,TGTGCCAGCAGCTTGGAAACGGGGACTGAAGCTTTCTTT,CASSLETGTEAFF
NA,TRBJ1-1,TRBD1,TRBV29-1,TGCAGCGGATGGGACAGGCGGGACACTGAAGCTTTCTTT,CSGWDRRDTEAFF
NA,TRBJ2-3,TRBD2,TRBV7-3,TGTGCCAGCAGTTCTCTAGCGGGGGGCCCAGATACGCAGTATTTT,CASSSLAGGPDTQYF
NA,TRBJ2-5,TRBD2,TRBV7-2,TGTGCCAGCAGCTTAGTATCGGCGGGGGGTGAGACCCAGTACTTC,CASSLVSAGGETQYF
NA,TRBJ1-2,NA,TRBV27,TGTGCCAGCAGTTTCGGCGGGCTTTTCGGCTATGGCTACACCTTC,CASSFGGLFGYGYTF
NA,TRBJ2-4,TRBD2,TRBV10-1,TGCGCCAGCAGTGAGAATTGGGGCTGGACTAGCGTTAACAAAAACATTCAGTACTTC,CASSENWGWTSVNKNIQYF
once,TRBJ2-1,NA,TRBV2,TGTGCCAGCTGGAGGGTCAATGAGCAGTTCTTC,CASWRVNEQFF
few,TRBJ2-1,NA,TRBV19,TGTGCCAGTAGTCCCTGGGATAGCGGAATCTCCTACAATGAGCAGTTCTTC,CASSPWDSGISYNEQFF
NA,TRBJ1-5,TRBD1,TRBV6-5,TGTGCCAGCAGAACCCGACAGGGTCGGTTTCAGCCCCAGCATTTT,CASRTRQGRFQPQHF
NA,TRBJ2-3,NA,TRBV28,TGTGCCAGCAGTATTACTAGCAACACAGATACGCAGTATTTT,CASSITSNTDTQYF
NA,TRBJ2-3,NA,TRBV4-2,TGTGCCAGCAGCCAAGATTTGAGCTCGGGGGTCGGTCACACAGATACGCAGTATTTT,CASSQDLSSGVGHTDTQYF
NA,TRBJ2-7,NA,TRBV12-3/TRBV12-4,TGTGCCAGCCGGAGGTCGACCGTCTACGAGCAGTACTTC,CASRRSTVYEQYF
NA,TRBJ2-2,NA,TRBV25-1,TGTGCCAGCAGTGAACCTACCGGGGAGCTGTTTTTT,CASSEPTGELFF
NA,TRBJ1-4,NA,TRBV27,TGTGCCAGCAGTGAGGGAACCACAACTAATGAAAAACTGTTTTTT,CASSEGTTTNEKLFF
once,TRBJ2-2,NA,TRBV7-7,TGTGCCAGCAGCTTAGGTGCAGGGTGGACCGGGGAGCTGTTTTTT,CASSLGAGWTGELFF
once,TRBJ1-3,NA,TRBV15,TGTGCCACCAGCAGAGATCCCGCCGGCACCATATATTTT,CATSRDPAGTIYF
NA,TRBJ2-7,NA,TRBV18,TGTGCCAGCTCACCCGGATCAGCGGAGGGGAGTGCGCAGTACTTC,CASSPGSAEGSAQYF
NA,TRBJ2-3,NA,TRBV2,TGTGCCAGCAGTGAAGCACTGACAGATACGCAGTATTTT,CASSEALTDTQYF
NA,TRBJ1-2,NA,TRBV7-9,TGTGCCAGCAGCTTAGTTGGGGGGAGTCTCTATGGCTACACCTTC,CASSLVGGSLYGYTF
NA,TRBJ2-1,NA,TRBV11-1,TGTGCCAGCAGCCGGTATAATGAGCAGTTCTTC,CASSRYNEQFF
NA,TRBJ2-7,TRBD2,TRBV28,TGTGCCAGCAGTCCTCGGGGGGGGCTTCGGCTAGAGCAGTACTTC,CASSPRGGLRLEQYF
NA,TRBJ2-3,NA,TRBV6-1,TGTGCCAGCAGTGAGTCGGTGGGGGGTACATATACGCAGTATTTT,CASSESVGGTYTQYF
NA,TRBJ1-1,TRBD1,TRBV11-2,TGTGCCAGCAGCCCAGGAGGGCGGACAGGACATGAAGCTTTCTTT,CASSPGGRTGHEAFF
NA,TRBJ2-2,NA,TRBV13,TGTGCCAGCAGCCAACGCCGGGACAAAAGCACCGGGGAGCTGTTTTTT,CASSQRRDKSTGELFF
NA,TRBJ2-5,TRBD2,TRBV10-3,TGTGCCATCAGTGAGGGGTATGGACTAGCGAACGGAGAGACCCAGTACTTC,CAISEGYGLANGETQYF
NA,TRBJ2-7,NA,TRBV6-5,TGTGCCAGCAGCCTCGTTGGGAGTGACGAGCAGTACTTC,CASSLVGSDEQYF
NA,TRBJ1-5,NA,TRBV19,TGTGCCAGTAGAGAGGCGAATCAGCCCCAGCATTTT,CASREANQPQHF
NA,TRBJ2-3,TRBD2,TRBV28,TGTGCCAGCAGTTCCCCCCTAGCGGGGACCAGCACAGATACGCAGTATTTT,CASSSPLAGTSTDTQYF
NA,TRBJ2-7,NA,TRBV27,TGTGCCAGCAGTTTATTTGCTAGGAGTTCCTTCTCCTACGAGCAGTACTTC,CASSLFARSSFSYEQYF
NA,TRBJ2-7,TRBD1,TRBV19,TGTGCCAGTAGTATAAATGGGATTGGGGACAGGGGGCGAAGGCGGTCCTACGAGCAGTACTTC,CASSINGIGDRGRRRSYEQYF
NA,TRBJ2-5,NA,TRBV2,TGTGCCAGCCGTCGACTCAACTACCCCGGGACCCAGTACTTC,CASRRLNYPGTQYF
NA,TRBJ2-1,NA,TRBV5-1,TGCGCCAGCAGCTTGGAGGGTACGACAGGTCGAAATGAGCAGTTCTTC,CASSLEGTTGRNEQFF
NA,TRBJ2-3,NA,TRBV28,TGTGCCAGCAGTTTCAGGATGAATACGCAGTATTTT,CASSFRMNTQYF
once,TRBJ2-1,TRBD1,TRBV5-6,TGTGCCAGCAAGTTAACAGGGGATTCAGGCGATGAGCAGTTCTTC,CASKLTGDSGDEQFF
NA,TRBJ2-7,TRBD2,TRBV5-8,TGTGCCAGCAGTTTGACTAGCGGAGGGGGCTACGAGCAGTACTTC,CASSLTSGGGYEQYF
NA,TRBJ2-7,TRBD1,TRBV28,TGTGCCAGCAGACTACAGGGGGCAGGGACCCTCGAGCAGTACTTC,CASRLQGAGTLEQYF
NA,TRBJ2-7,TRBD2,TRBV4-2,TGTGCCAGCAGCCAAGATCCGGCGGGGGCCTACGAGCAGTACTTC,CASSQDPAGAYEQYF
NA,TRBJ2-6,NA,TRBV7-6,TGTGCCAGCAGCTTCGATTCGGGGGGCAGGGGCTCTGGGGCCAACGTCCTGACTTTC,CASSFDSGGRGSGANVLTF
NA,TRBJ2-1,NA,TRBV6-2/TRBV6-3,TGTGCCAGCAGTTCCCACCGGGGGGCCTCCTACAATGAGCAGTTCTTC,CASSSHRGASYNEQFF
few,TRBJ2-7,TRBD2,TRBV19,TGTGCCAGTACCGATAGCGGGAGGGCCAGTTACGAGCAGTACTTC,CASTDSGRASYEQYF
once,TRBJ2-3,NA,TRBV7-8,TGTGCCAGCAGCCCCCCCAGGGGTCCCGCGGGAGTCTCCACTAGCACAGATACGCAGTATTTT,CASSPPRGPAGVSTSTDTQYF